This T cell receptor (beta chain) stems from a study of T-cell memory formation after mild COVID-19 (dated by TCRdb to 2020 to 2023). Regarding the study in general: Most TCR sequence clusters were specific to one of the two donors. In two donors, T-cell clones that expanded and contracted after mild COVID-19 were followed by sequencing TCRalpha and TCRbeta repertoires longitudinally. The cohort comprised two young, previously healthy adult volunteers, one female and one male. Points the paper makes about the study in general: Contracting CD4+ clones were found mainly in CM and EM memory subsets, while CD8+ clones were enriched in EMRA. Only two mild cases were covered by the study, and larger cohorts that include severe cases with pre-infection samples were considered necessary. The detection of some responding clones in pre-infection memory suggests that pre-existing cross-reactive memory T cells joined the SARS-CoV-2 response. Clones contracting from day 15 to 85 had balanced CD4/CD8 phenotypes, while a second wave expanding from day 15 to 37 was biased towards CD4+. The second-wave clones that peaked on day 37 were not confirmed to be SARS-CoV-2 specific.

This clonotype was found a few times. The antigen it recognizes is unknown. No much larger clone is present one base from it, and per-base qualities are unavailable. Ficoll-Paque density gradient centrifugation was used to isolate PBMCs. The instrument was an Illumina NovaSeq 6000. cDNA libraries for TCRalpha and TCRbeta were prepared by 5'RACE using constant-segment primers, with sample barcodes and unique molecular identifiers added. Trizol reagent was used to extract RNA from every sample. Library amplification was performed in two PCR steps, and a second sample barcode and Illumina TruSeq adapters were introduced in the second step. Libraries were sequenced on an Illumina NovaSeq with 2 x 150 bp paired-end reads. Per the authors' processing: The reads were demultiplexed and collapsed into UMI-guided consensus sequences using migec v1.2.7. With mixcr v2.1.11, UMI consensuses were aligned to TRA and TRB V and J templates and assembled into clonotypes. A clonotype was counted as expanded or contracted only when both edgeR and NoisET called the clonotype significant, with the noise models trained on biological replicates. For edgeR calls, the cutoffs were a false discovery rate-adjusted p below 0.01 and a log2 fold-change threshold of 1. As an exploratory analysis of dynamics, max-normalized trajectories of the 1000 most abundant clonotypes were examined by PCA with hierarchical clustering. Separately sequenced CD4+ and CD8+ repertoires were used to assign the CD4 or CD8 phenotype of responding clones. Using fastp at Q25 and MiXCR, TCRdb reprocessed the public reads and kept productive beta chains. Rows with a matching CDR3 protein are joined into one entry that keeps the most common DNA and genes. The V and J calls and clone size come from TCRdb's table, not from the authors' own analysis. Within this sample are some 260,000 distinct CDR3 sequences, with 16% of them counted one time only. Around 3.7% of the sample comes from the top ten.

The V and J ends are trimmed by 5 bases and 6 bases, leaving 14 bases between them. The CDR3, cysteine through phenylalanine, is 14 amino acids long. CDR3 DNA is the only sequence kept; it has 42 bases, read in frame from the first base. Looking up the germline V gene yields CDR1 SGHRS and CDR2 YFSETQ. This TCR was sampled from a man younger than 35 who had mild COVID-19 (a few samples of this study predate the infection). The sample titles of this study are shuffled in the database, so cell type and time point are left out; the donor was told from shared clones. What was sequenced was PBMCs or a T cell subset sorted from them (not recorded which). The chain joins TRBV5-1 to TRBJ1-4; the best D guess is TRBD1, with 6 bases matching. The CDR3 corresponds to CASSVSGADEKLFF. The DNA is as follows: TGCGCCAGCAGTGTGTCAGGGGCTGATGAAAAACTGTTTTTT.